This T cell receptor (beta chain) was profiled in a study of shared clonotypes between healthy human individuals. This table comes from immunoSEQ multiplex PCR, and its TCRdb copy is limited to in-frame clones, with some not included. The sample includes approximately 100,000 clones, roughly two thirds of them seen just once. This CDR3 is built from 13 residues. V lost 0 bases and J lost 11, with 13 bases in between. The germline V gene has CDR1 PRHDT and CDR2 FYEKMQ (reference sequence). Sample: memory CD8+ T cells sorted from blood. Subset indicated: CD45RO+ cells pooled with CCR7-negative TemRA cells. The chain recombines TRBV13 with TRBJ1-1; possible D gene TRBD1, 5 bases. The receptor was isolated from a young man in good health. The CDR3 reads CASSLGQAGRAFF. DNA for the CDR3: TGTGCCAGCAGCTTAGGCCAAGCGGGGCGGGCTTTCTTT.